Detailed here is one T cell receptor (beta chain). Repertoires were generated with immunoSEQ multiplex PCR, while TCRdb's copy carries only in-frame clones and drops some. The sample has some 220,000 clones; approximately 78% are singletons. This CDR3 spans 14 amino acids. In germline, CDR1 is SNHLY, CDR2 FYNNEI. Trimming removed 8 bases from V and 5 bases from J; junction bases left unmatched: 8. This sample was taken from a study of blood T cell repertoires in COVID-19. The gene calls are TRBV2 and TRBJ1-1, with 10 positions matching TRBD1. This clonotype was obtained from a woman between 70 and 85 years old with COVID-19, enrolled during active disease. Sequencing used peripheral blood. The CDR3 sequence: CASQRQGAFTEAFF. CDR3 nucleotides: TGTGCCAGCCAAAGACAGGGGGCCTTTACTGAAGCTTTCTTT.